The 28 T cell receptor beta chains presented below share a single source sample, sequenced in a study of shared clonotypes between healthy human individuals. Sequencing used immunoSEQ multiplex PCR; TCRdb keeps in-frame clones, though not all of them. The repertoire holds about 2 million clones, with about 95% as singletons. CD45RO-negative, CCR7-positively selected cells formed the naive CD8 fraction, excluding terminally differentiated effector memory CD45RA+ cells. The sequencing input was naive CD8+ T cells sorted from blood. Source of these receptors: a young man in good health.

This chain uses TRBV7-9 with TRBJ2-3; D is uncertain. Trimming removed 2 bases at V and 0 bases at J, with 15 bases between. Per germline, CDR1 SEHNR and CDR2 FQNEAQ (reference sequence). The CDR3 runs to 17 residues. The CDR3 here is CASSLRRVGGSTDTQYF. In DNA form, the CDR3 reads TGTGCCAGCAGCTTACGCCGGGTGGGCGGTAGCACAGATACGCAGTATTTT.

This rearrangement joins TRBV9 to TRBJ2-7; 8 nucleotides agree with TRBD1. This CDR3 is built from 14 residues. After removal of 3 bases from V and 2 bases from J, the junction contained 4 bases not matched to a gene. Per germline, CDR1 SGDLS and CDR2 YYNGEE. The CDR3 DNA is TGTGCCAGCAGCGAAACAGGGGGGACCTACGAGCAGTACTTC. Amino acid sequence: CASSETGGTYEQYF.

The chain joins TRBV5-5 to TRBJ2-7; D could derive from TRBD1 or TRBD2 (7 bases each). This CDR3 region has 17 residues. With 3 bases removed from V and 0 bases from J, the gap between germline ends came to 19 bases. Germline loops: CDR1 SGHKS, CDR2 YYEKEE (reference sequence). CDR3 nucleotides: TGTGCCAGCAGCTCGAGGGGAGGGGGCCCCGACTCCTACGAGCAGTACTTC. Translation: CASSSRGGGPDSYEQYF. Based on the CDR3 plus reference TRBV5-5 and TRBJ2-7, the full variable domain is DAGVTQSPTHLIKTRGQQVTLRCSPISGHKSVSWYQQVLGQGPQFIFQYYEKEERGRGNFPDRFSARQFPNYSSELNVNALLLGDSALYLCASSSRGGGPDSYEQYFGPGTRLTVT.

This chain links TRBV5-6 with TRBJ2-7, with TRBD1 matching 7 bases. The CDR3 loop spans 13 amino acids. The germline V gene encodes CDR1 SGHDT and CDR2 YYEEEE. V gave up 5 bases and J gave up 4 bases; unmatched junction bases: 6. CDR3 sequence reads: CASRFQGVYEQYF. CDR3 bases: TGTGCCAGCAGGTTTCAGGGGGTGTACGAGCAGTACTTC. The full variable domain, in which reference TRBV5-6 and TRBJ2-7 provide the parts outside the CDR3, is DAGVTQSPTHLIKTRGQQVTLRCSPKSGHDTVSWYQQALGQGPQFIFQYYEEEERQRGNFPDRFSGHQFPNYSSELNVNALLLGDSALYLCASRFQGVYEQYFGPGTRLTVT.

This rearrangement joins TRBV30 to TRBJ1-1; possible D gene TRBD1, 5 bases. The CDR3 loop spans 12 amino acids. CDR1 is GTSNPN, CDR2 SVGIG, per germline (reference sequence). V was trimmed by 1 base and J by 7 bases, leaving 10 bases between them. The CDR3 spells CAWSGGAGEAFF. The CDR3 nucleotides read TGTGCCTGGAGTGGAGGGGCGGGTGAAGCTTTCTTT.

This clone was counted a single time. This CDR3 is CASSYSTGSNGYTF. As DNA, the CDR3 is TGTGCCAGCAGTTACTCGACAGGGTCCAATGGCTACACCTTC. This sequence joins TRBV6-5 and TRBJ1-2; 7 bases line up with TRBD1. The trim removed 0 bases at V and 6 bases at J, leaving 4 bases unmatched. Germline CDR1 and CDR2: MNHEY and SVGAGI. The CDR3 length is 14 residues.

V is TRBV27 and J is TRBJ1-6; 9 bases agree with TRBD1. Germline V gene sequence: CDR1 MNHEY, CDR2 SMNVEV (reference sequence). This CDR3 comprises 19 residues. Trimming took 5 bases from V and 0 from J; bases not matched to a gene: 11. The CDR3 loop reads CASSKDRDRDISYNSPLHF. CDR3 bases: TGTGCCAGCAGTAAAGACCGGGACAGGGATATCTCCTATAATTCACCCCTCCACTTT.

This clone occurred a few times. The chain combines TRBV6-1 with TRBJ1-6; a weak D match, TRBD1 (5 bases). This CDR3 is 17 amino acids long. Trimming removed 1 base at V and 6 bases at J, with 16 bases between. Germline loops: CDR1 MNHNS, CDR2 SASEGT. The DNA of the CDR3 is TGTGCCAGCAGTGAAGGGTTAGGGGCAGGGCCTAATTCACCCCTCCACTTT. Amino acids: CASSEGLGAGPNSPLHF.

J is TRBJ2-7 and V is TRBV4-1; 8 bases map to TRBD1. The CDR3 sequence is 14 residues long. Germline CDR1 MGHRA, CDR2 YSYEKL. The V gene end was trimmed by 4 bases and the J gene end by 5 bases; junction bases not matched to a gene: 7. The CDR3 DNA reads as TGCGCCAGCAGCCTACGAAAGACAGGGGACGAGCAGTACTTC. This sequence encodes CASSLRKTGDEQYF.

V usage is TRBV7-9 and J usage is TRBJ2-7; 7 bases align to TRBD1. V lost 2 bases, J lost 5 bases, and 6 bases stayed unmatched. Germline V gives CDR1 SEHNR, CDR2 FQNEAQ (reference sequence). The CDR3 extends over 14 amino acids. CDR3 bases: TGTGCCAGCAGCTTAAGGGACAGTGGCCACGAGCAGTACTTC. It codes for CASSLRDSGHEQYF.

This rearrangement joins TRBV6-6 to TRBJ2-3; D remains unclear. The germline V gene encodes CDR1 MNHNY and CDR2 SVGAGI (reference sequence). Trimming removed 11 bases at V and 1 base at J, with 10 bases between. This CDR3 spans 12 amino acids. The CDR3 region has the DNA TGTGCCGTAGACACGGGCACAGATACGCAGTATTTT. Protein: CAVDTGTDTQYF.

This sequence joins TRBV27 and TRBJ2-7; D gene ambiguous. The CDR3 length is 12 residues. The V gene's germline CDR1 is MNHEY and CDR2 SMNVEV (reference sequence). V lost 6 bases and J 6 bases, leaving 12 bases between the germline ends. CDR3 DNA sequence: TGTGCCAGCAGCGCTGGGTCGGGCGAGCAGTACTTC. It specifies CASSAGSGEQYF.

This clone was seen just once. The gene calls are TRBV5-8 and TRBJ2-5; 9 nucleotides match TRBD2. After removal of 0 bases from V and 5 bases from J, the junction contained 8 bases not matched to a gene. Germline CDR1 and CDR2: SGHTS and YDEGEE. The CDR3 contains 16 residues. CDR3 coding DNA: TGTGCCAGCAGCTTGGGAGTGGCGGGGGGGCCCGAGACCCAGTACTTC. This translates into CASSLGVAGGPETQYF.

V gene TRBV5-4 combines with J gene TRBJ2-7; D gene ambiguous. The length of the CDR3 is 12 residues. The germline V gene encodes CDR1 SGHNT and CDR2 YYREEE (reference sequence). Trimming stripped 2 bases from V and 6 bases from J, with 9 bases between. CDR3 residues: CASSFVGLEQYF. In DNA, the CDR3 is TGTGCCAGCAGCTTCGTTGGTCTCGAGCAGTACTTC.

V gene TRBV28 combines with J gene TRBJ2-7; a weak D match, TRBD1 (6 bases). Germline CDR1 MDHEN, CDR2 SYDVKM. The CDR3 consists of 17 residues. V lost 4 bases and J lost 0, with 19 bases in between. This chain's CDR3 is CASSSQFPGHHSYEQYF. CDR3 bases: TGTGCCAGCAGTTCCCAGTTCCCGGGACACCACTCCTACGAGCAGTACTTC.

As for this clone: This CDR3 is also generated by other DNA sequences in the sample. The CDR3, as DNA: TGTGCCAGCAGTTTCACTGGTTACGAGCAGTACTTC. Its protein product is CASSFTGYEQYF. V and J are TRBV28 and TRBJ2-7; no firm D call. Looked up from germline, CDR1 is MDHEN and CDR2 is SYDVKM. This CDR3 spans 12 amino acids. Trimming took 3 bases from V and 4 from J, leaving 7 bases between them.

On this clone itself: Within the sample, other DNA sequences also encode this same CDR3. The CDR3 coding sequence is TGCGCCAGCAGCTTTGGGGGAGGCCCCTACAATGAGCAGTTCTTC. Translating gives CASSFGGGPYNEQFF. The chain combines TRBV5-1 with TRBJ2-1; D possibly corresponds to TRBD2 (6 bases). The V and J ends lost 2 bases and 2 bases respectively, with 11 bases between them. Germline lookup yields CDR1 SGHRS and CDR2 YFSETQ. CDR3 size: 15 residues.

The sample holds one count of this clone. The chain combines TRBV28 with TRBJ2-7; no clear D gene. Per germline, CDR1 MDHEN and CDR2 SYDVKM. Between the trimmed V and J ends, which lost 5 bases and 4 bases, there was a span of 12 bases. The CDR3 covers 13 residues. CDR3 in DNA: TGTGCCAGCAGTCCGTCCAACCCGTACGAGCAGTACTTC. This encodes CASSPSNPYEQYF.

This chain connects TRBV5-1 to TRBJ2-3, with TRBD1 matching over 10 bases. After removal of 4 bases from V and 2 bases from J, the junction contained 7 bases not matched to a gene. The CDR3 length is 16 residues. The germline CDR1 and CDR2 sequences are SGHRS and YFSETQ. The CDR3: CASSGDRGPNTDTQYF. CDR3 coding DNA: TGCGCCAGCAGCGGAGACAGGGGGCCGAACACAGATACGCAGTATTTT. The whole variable domain, filled in from reference TRBV5-1 and TRBJ2-3, reads KAGVTQTPRYLIKTRGQQVTLSCSPISGHRSVSWYQQTPGQGLQFLFEYFSETQRNKGNFPGRFSGRQFSNSRSEMNVSTLELGDSALYLCASSGDRGPNTDTQYFGPGTRLTVL.

This clone was found once. V usage is TRBV5-4 and J usage is TRBJ2-7; TRBD2 matches 10 bases. CDR1 and CDR2 from the germline V gene are SGHNT and YYREEE (reference sequence). Losses at the gene ends were 1 base for V and 1 base for J; bases not matched to a gene: 5. This CDR3 has 16 residues. The CDR3 DNA reads TGTGCCAGCAGCTTGCCTAGCGGGGGACGATCCTACGAGCAGTACTTC. Encoded protein: CASSLPSGGRSYEQYF.

V gene TRBV7-6 combines with J gene TRBJ2-6; D tentatively fits TRBD1 or TRBD2 (5 bases each). The CDR3 contains 15 residues. Trimming took 1 base from V and 2 from J, leaving 6 bases between them. Germline V lookup: CDR1 SGHVS, CDR2 FNYEAQ. In DNA, the CDR3 is TGTGCCAGCAGCTTAGTGGGGGCTGGGGCCAACGTCCTGACTTTC. Protein product: CASSLVGAGANVLTF.

In its sample, this clone was seen once. V is TRBV7-9 and J is TRBJ1-4, with D uncertain. V gave up 0 bases and J gave up 5 bases, with 13 bases separating them. Germline V lookup: CDR1 SEHNR, CDR2 FQNEAQ (reference sequence). The CDR3 loop spans 16 amino acids. CDR3 DNA: TGTGCCAGCAGCTTAGCAGTCGCAGGTTCGAATGAAAAACTGTTTTTT. Residues: CASSLAVAGSNEKLFF.

The chain uses TRBV6-5 and TRBJ2-5, with TRBD2 matching 10 bases. The trim removed 6 bases at V and 13 bases at J, leaving 17 bases unmatched. The CDR3 loop spans 15 amino acids. Germline assignment: CDR1 MNHEY and CDR2 SVGAGI. The CDR3 DNA reads TGTGCCAGCAGCCCCCGACTAGCGGGCCCTTATGACACGTACTTC. Translation gives CASSPRLAGPYDTYF.

The chain employs TRBV28 and TRBJ2-7; no clear D. CDR1 is MDHEN and CDR2 is SYDVKM in the germline V gene. The CDR3 length is 13 residues. Trimming took 5 bases from V and 4 from J, leaving 12 bases between them. As DNA, the CDR3 is TGTGCCAGCAGTGGCCGATCAGCGTACGAGCAGTACTTC. Encoded protein: CASSGRSAYEQYF.

The CDR3 region has the DNA TGCGCCAGCAGCCAAGATCCCTGGAGGGAAGGGGACGCCGGGGAGCTGTTTTTT. As protein: CASSQDPWREGDAGELFF. The genes are TRBV4-1 and TRBJ2-2; tentatively, D is TRBD2 (6 bases). The CDR3 consists of 18 residues. The V and J ends lost 0 bases and 6 bases respectively, with 20 bases between them. The V gene's germline CDR1 is MGHRA and CDR2 YSYEKL.

The chain recombines TRBV27 with TRBJ2-7, with D perhaps TRBD1 (6 bases). V lost 7 bases and J lost 6, with 13 bases in between. Germline values: CDR1 MNHEY, CDR2 SMNVEV (reference sequence). This CDR3 contains 12 residues. CDR3 region: CASIGGPAEQYF. The DNA for the CDR3 is TGTGCCAGCATAGGGGGTCCCGCCGAGCAGTACTTC.

The chain uses TRBV27 and TRBJ2-3, with 10 positions matching TRBD2. The CDR3 is made up of 15 amino acids. V shed 2 bases and J 4 bases; nucleotides not matched to a gene: 3. Per germline, CDR1 MNHEY and CDR2 SMNVEV (reference sequence). The CDR3 is CASSLLAGESDTQYF. DNA for the CDR3: TGTGCCAGCAGTTTACTAGCGGGAGAATCAGATACGCAGTATTTT.

The chain uses TRBV27 and TRBJ1-5; 11 bases match TRBD1. The CDR3 is made up of 16 amino acids. The V segment lost 5 bases and the J segment 4 bases; nucleotides outside the gene matches: 7. Germline values: CDR1 MNHEY, CDR2 SMNVEV (reference sequence). The CDR3 coding sequence is TGTGCCAGCAGTCCGTCCGGGACAGGGGGTAATCAGCCCCAGCATTTT. It yields the protein CASSPSGTGGNQPQHF.